This TCR beta chain originates from a study of T-cell reconstitution after alpha-beta-depleted transplantation in children. This clonotype was seen repeatedly, ten times or more. Construction of the TCRbeta library involved unique molecular identifiers. Via MiXCR, TCRdb re-called the PCR reads, giving one row per CDR3 protein. The sample includes 600,000 to 700,000 distinct CDR3 sequences, over 15% seen only once; the top ten take 1.1%. The TCR originated in a human donor who donated a stem cell graft to a child with acute myeloid leukemia. Here the sequenced sample was PBMCs from the stem cell graft donor, taken from the stem cell graft.

In DNA form, the CDR3 reads TGTGCCAGCAGCGCGACGCTCTATGGCTACACCTTC. Encoded protein: CASSATLYGYTF. The V gene is TRBV9, the J gene TRBJ1-2; no clear D gene. Germline V gene data show CDR1 as SGDLS and CDR2 as YYNGEE. The ends were cut back, 3 bases at V and 4 bases at J, with 7 bases in the middle. The CDR3 sequence is 12 residues long.